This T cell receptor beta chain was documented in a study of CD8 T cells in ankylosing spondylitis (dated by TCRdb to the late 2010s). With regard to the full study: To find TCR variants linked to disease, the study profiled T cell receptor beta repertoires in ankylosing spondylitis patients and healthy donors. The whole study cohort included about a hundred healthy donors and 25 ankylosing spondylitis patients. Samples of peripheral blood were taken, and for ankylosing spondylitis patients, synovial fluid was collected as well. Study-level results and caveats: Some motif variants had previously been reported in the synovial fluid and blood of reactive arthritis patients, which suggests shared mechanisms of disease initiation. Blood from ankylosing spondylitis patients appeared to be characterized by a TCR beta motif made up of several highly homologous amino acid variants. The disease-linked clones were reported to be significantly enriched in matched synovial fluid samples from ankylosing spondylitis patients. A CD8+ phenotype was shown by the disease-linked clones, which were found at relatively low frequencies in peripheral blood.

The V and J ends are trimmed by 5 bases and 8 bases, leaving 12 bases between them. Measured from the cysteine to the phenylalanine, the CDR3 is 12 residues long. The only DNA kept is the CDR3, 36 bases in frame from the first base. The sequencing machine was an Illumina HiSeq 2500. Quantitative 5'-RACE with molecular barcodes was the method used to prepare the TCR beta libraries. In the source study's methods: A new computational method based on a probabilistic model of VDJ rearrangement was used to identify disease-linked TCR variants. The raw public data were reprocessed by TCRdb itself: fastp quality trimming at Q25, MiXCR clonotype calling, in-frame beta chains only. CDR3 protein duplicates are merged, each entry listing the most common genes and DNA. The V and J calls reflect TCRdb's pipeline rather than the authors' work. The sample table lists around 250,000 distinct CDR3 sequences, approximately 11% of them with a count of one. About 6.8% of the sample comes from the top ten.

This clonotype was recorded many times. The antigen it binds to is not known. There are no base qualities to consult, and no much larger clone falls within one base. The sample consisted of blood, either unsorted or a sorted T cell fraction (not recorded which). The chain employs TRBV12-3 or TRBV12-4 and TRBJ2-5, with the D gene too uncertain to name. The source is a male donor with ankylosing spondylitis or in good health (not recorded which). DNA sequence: TGTGCCAGCAGTACCCTCCAAGGAACCCAGTACTTC. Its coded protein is CASSTLQGTQYF.